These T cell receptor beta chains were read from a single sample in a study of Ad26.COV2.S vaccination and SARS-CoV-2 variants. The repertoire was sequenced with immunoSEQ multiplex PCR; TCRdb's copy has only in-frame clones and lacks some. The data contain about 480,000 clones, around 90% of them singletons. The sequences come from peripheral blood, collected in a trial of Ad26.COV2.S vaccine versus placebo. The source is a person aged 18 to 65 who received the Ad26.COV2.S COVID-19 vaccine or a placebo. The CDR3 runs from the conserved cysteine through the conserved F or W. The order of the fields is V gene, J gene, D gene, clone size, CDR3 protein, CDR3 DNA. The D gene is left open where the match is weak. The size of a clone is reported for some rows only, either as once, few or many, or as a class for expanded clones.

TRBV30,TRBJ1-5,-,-,CAWGLGNQPQHF,TGTGCCTGGGGGTTAGGGAATCAGCCCCAGCATTTT
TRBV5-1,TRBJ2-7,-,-,CASSLGTKSSYEQYF,TGCGCCAGCAGCCTGGGGACCAAAAGCTCCTACGAGCAGTACTTC
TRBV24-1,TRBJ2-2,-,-,CATSVAGLNTGELFF,TGTGCCACCAGTGTGGCGGGACTGAACACCGGGGAGCTGTTTTTT
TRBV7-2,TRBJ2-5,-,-,CASRLVEGKETQYF,TGTGCCAGCAGATTAGTGGAGGGTAAAGAGACCCAGTACTTC
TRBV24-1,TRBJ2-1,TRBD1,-,CATSDNRGTSYNEQFF,TGTGCCACCAGTGACAACAGGGGAACGTCCTACAATGAGCAGTTCTTC
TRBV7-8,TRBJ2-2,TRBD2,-,CASSLALGGRANTGELFF,TGTGCCAGCAGCTTAGCGCTTGGCGGGAGGGCGAACACCGGGGAGCTGTTTTTT
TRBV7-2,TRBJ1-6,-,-,CASSPKGQTYSYNSPLHF,TGTGCCAGCAGTCCAAAAGGACAGACGTACTCCTATAATTCACCCCTCCACTTT
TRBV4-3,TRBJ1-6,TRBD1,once,CASSRYRDRNSPLHF,TGCGCCAGCAGCCGATACCGGGACAGAAATTCACCCCTCCACTTT
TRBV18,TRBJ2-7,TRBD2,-,CASSPGTSGSYMYEQYF,TGTGCCAGCTCACCAGGGACTAGCGGGAGTTATATGTACGAGCAGTACTTC
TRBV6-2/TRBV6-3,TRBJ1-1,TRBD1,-,CASSPNRGRAFF,TGTGCCAGCAGCCCTAACAGGGGAAGAGCTTTCTTT
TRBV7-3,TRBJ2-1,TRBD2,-,CASSPMRAGGEQFF,TGTGCCAGCAGCCCGATGCGCGCGGGGGGTGAGCAGTTCTTC
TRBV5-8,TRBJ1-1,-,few,CASSLPGHRDDTEAFF,TGTGCCAGCAGCTTGCCCGGTCACAGGGATGACACTGAAGCTTTCTTT
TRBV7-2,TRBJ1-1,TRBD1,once,CASSLEGTGYTEAFF,TGTGCCAGCAGCTTAGAAGGGACAGGGTACACTGAAGCTTTCTTT
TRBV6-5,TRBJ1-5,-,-,CASSTGQPQHF,TGTGCCAGCAGCACTGGGCAGCCCCAGCATTTT
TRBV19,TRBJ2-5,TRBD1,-,CASSIDGTVQETQYF,TGTGCCAGTAGTATAGATGGGACAGTCCAAGAGACCCAGTACTTC
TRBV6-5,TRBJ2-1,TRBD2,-,CASRGTSGVYNEQFF,TGTGCCAGCAGGGGGACTAGCGGGGTCTACAATGAGCAGTTCTTC
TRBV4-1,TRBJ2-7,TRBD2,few,CASSQGQVAGIYEQYF,TGCGCCAGCAGCCAAGGGCAGGTAGCGGGAATCTACGAGCAGTACTTC
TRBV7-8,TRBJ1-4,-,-,CASSLGGRANEKLFF,TGTGCCAGCAGCTTAGGGGGCAGGGCTAATGAAAAACTGTTTTTT
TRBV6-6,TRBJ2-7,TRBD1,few,CASSPRDRGPYEQYF,TGTGCCAGCAGCCCCCGGGACAGGGGTCCCTACGAGCAGTACTTC
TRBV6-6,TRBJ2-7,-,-,CASSYVPGAGYEQYF,TGTGCCAGCAGTTACGTTCCGGGGGCTGGCTACGAGCAGTACTTC
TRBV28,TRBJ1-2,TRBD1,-,CASSRDSNYGYTF,TGTGCCAGCAGTCGGGACAGTAACTATGGCTACACCTTC
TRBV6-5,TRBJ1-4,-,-,CASSRGYNEKLFF,TGTGCCAGCAGCAGGGGATATAATGAAAAACTGTTTTTT
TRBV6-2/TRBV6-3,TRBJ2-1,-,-,CASSASSLEQFF,TGTGCCAGCAGTGCTAGCTCCCTGGAGCAGTTCTTC
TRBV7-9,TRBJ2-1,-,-,CASNQVGGANEQFF,TGTGCCAGCAATCAGGTGGGCGGAGCCAATGAGCAGTTCTTC
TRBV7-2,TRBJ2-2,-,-,CASSLDPTGELFF,TGTGCCAGCAGCTTAGATCCCACCGGGGAGCTGTTTTTT
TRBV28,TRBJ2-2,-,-,CASSALRRANTGELFF,TGTGCCAGCAGTGCCCTCCGGAGGGCCAACACCGGGGAGCTGTTTTTT
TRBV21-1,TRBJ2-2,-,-,CASSKRLGSGELFF,TGTGCCAGCAGCAAACGGCTAGGGTCCGGGGAGCTGTTTTTT
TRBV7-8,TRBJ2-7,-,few,CASSLAAEGYEQYF,TGTGCCAGCAGCTTAGCGGCGGAGGGTTACGAGCAGTACTTC
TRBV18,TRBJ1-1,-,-,CASSPIENTEAFF,TGTGCCAGCTCACCAATAGAGAACACTGAAGCTTTCTTT